This is a list of T cell receptor beta chains from one sample in a study of neoadjuvant anti-PD-1 for oral cavity cancer. Assay: immunoSEQ multiplex PCR; the TCRdb copy retains only in-frame clones and omits some. The repertoire holds about 14,000 clones, with about two thirds as singletons. Sample: PBMCs, taken after nivolumab (anti-PD-1) treatment. The receptor set was obtained from a person between 40 and 85 years old with oral cavity squamous cell carcinoma. CDR3s leave out the opening cysteine and the closing phenylalanine or tryptophan. Each record gives: clone size, J gene, V gene, CDR3 protein. Clone size is not always given. Where it is, it says once, few, many or a class for expanded clones.

- | TRBJ2-2 | TRBV5-6 | ASSSPGRGTGELF
- | TRBJ1-2 | TRBV6-5 | ASRPSGTEHYGYT
- | TRBJ2-2 | TRBV14 | ASSSGGGGVTGELF
- | TRBJ2-7 | TRBV20-1 | SAMGYYEQY
- | TRBJ2-2 | TRBV5-1 | ASSLAPQFDTGELF
- | TRBJ2-7 | TRBV19 | ASSWTSGSSSYEQY
few | TRBJ2-1 | TRBV7-3 | ASSLHGNGDNEQF
- | TRBJ1-5 | TRBV30 | AWSVGQYQPQH
- | TRBJ2-3 | TRBV10-3 | AISDLQVPDTQY
- | TRBJ2-7 | TRBV2 | ASSQSDEQY
- | TRBJ2-3 | TRBV11-2 | ASSHSGLGVSDTQY
- | TRBJ2-1 | TRBV6-1 | ASSVKAGEGNEQF
- | TRBJ1-2 | TRBV11-2 | ASSLDEDRNYGYT
- | TRBJ2-3 | TRBV5-5 | ASSFSRGTDTQY
- | TRBJ2-7 | TRBV6-5 | ASSVAGDPNEQY
- | TRBJ2-1 | TRBV6-1 | ASSARGNEQF
- | TRBJ2-3 | TRBV15 | ATSKGLAGGTDTQY
- | TRBJ1-3 | TRBV6-6 | ASGDRGKDTIY